This T cell receptor (beta chain) originates from a study of blood T cell repertoires in COVID-19 (dated by TCRdb to between 2020 and 2021). Regarding the study in general: Samples covering the acute and convalescent phases of COVID-19 were provided by collaborators in the United States, Italy and Spain. The sample metadata nearly always contained a de-identified subject ID, COVID-19 status, age in years and sex. Where available, HLA class I and class II types were taken from metadata supplied by the sample provider and were not determined by assay-based typing. Deeply sampled blood TCRbeta repertoires from subjects exposed to, actively infected with, or recovered from COVID-19 were included in the dataset. The material from the prospective study consisted of cDNA or gDNA derived from T cells, B-cell-depleted T cells, or PBMCs. Samples came from the ongoing ImmuneRACE study (first 160 participants) plus 1,254 subjects from 6 global collaborators. The repertoires were released in a freely available public database meant as a resource for research on the immune response to SARS-CoV-2.

Whole blood was collected in K2EDTA tubes by collaborating institutions according to the institutions' own protocols. For TCRbeta analysis, collaborators shipped samples as frozen whole blood, isolated PBMCs, or DNA extracted from either of those sample types. A note on this clone: The target of this receptor is not known. No base-level quality is on record; no much larger clone is a single base apart.

From the cysteine up to the phenylalanine, the CDR3 has a length of 17 residues. Only the CDR3 DNA stays, 51 bases, in frame from base 1. CDR1 and CDR2 are drawn from the germline V gene (reference sequence): LGHDT, YNNKEL. Relative to germline, V is missing 4 bases and J is missing 15 bases, with 16 bases of the junction outside any gene match. Results and caveats for the whole study, not just this receptor: The quantity of clinical and demographic metadata differed by source and by participant and was supplied without curation.

TCRbeta CDR3 regions were amplified from genomic DNA using the immunoSEQ Assay, a bias-controlled multiplex PCR. In the authors' own workflow: The number of nucleated cells in each sample was estimated from the amplification of reference gene primers within the assay. To quantify the absolute abundance of each unique TCRbeta CDR3 rearrangement, sequence reads were collapsed and filtered. Productive Simpson clonality was computed per sample as the square root of Simpson's diversity index over productive rearrangements. The immuneACCESS repertoire file appears here via TCRdb, limited to in-frame rearrangements. These files lack a portion of the clones; in checked studies, under half of the deficit traces to unresolved V genes, and the cause of the others is not known. That table is the source of V, J and clone size, and D and trimming were worked out from the DNA. The sample records over 200,000 clones, over 80% of which are singletons. The ten largest account for under 30% of the sample.

The rearranged segments are TRBV3-1 (or the pseudogene TRBV3-2) and TRBJ2-1, and 15 junctional nucleotides match TRBD2. The receptor's source is a man in his forties or fifties with acute or convalescent COVID-19. Sequencing used peripheral blood. In nucleotides, the sequence is TGTGCCAGCAGCCCCCTCTGGACTAGCGGGAGGGACTCTCAGTTGTTCTTC. This encodes CASSPLWTSGRDSQLFF.